A single sample is the source of the 6 T cell receptor beta chains below, sequenced in a study of shared clonotypes between healthy human individuals. The assay was immunoSEQ multiplex PCR, and TCRdb's table has in-frame clones only and misses some. The sample yields about 490,000 clones, 76% seen once. Material: PBMCs. The receptors here all came from a middle-aged woman in good health. Some clones in this sample may be carry-over from other donors' samples.

V gene TRBV15 combines with J gene TRBJ2-7, with D possibly matching TRBD1 (5 bases). This CDR3 contains 17 residues. Trimming stripped 0 bases from V and 3 bases from J, with 18 bases between. Germline CDR1 reads LNHNV; CDR2 reads YYDKDF (reference sequence). DNA of the CDR3: TGTGCCACCAGCAGAGATTCCAGGGTCGCCTTTTACTACGAGCAGTACTTC. This gives the protein CATSRDSRVAFYYEQYF.

The chain combines TRBV7-9 with TRBJ2-7; 7 nucleotides agree with TRBD2. Trimming took 0 bases from V and 1 from J; bases not matched to a gene: 15. The CDR3 contains 19 residues. Germline loops: CDR1 SEHNR, CDR2 FQNEAQ (reference sequence). CDR3 in DNA: TGTGCCAGCAGCTTAGCGGTGAGAACGGGGGGACTGGAGTCCTACGAGCAGTACTTC. Translating gives CASSLAVRTGGLESYEQYF.

The V and J genes are TRBV28 and TRBJ2-7; 7 nucleotides agree with TRBD1. V lost 5 bases and J lost 3; bases outside the gene matches: 7. The CDR3 covers 14 residues. From germline, CDR1 is MDHEN and CDR2 SYDVKM. CDR3 residues: CASSLPGQIYEQYF. As DNA, the CDR3 is TGTGCCAGCAGTCTACCGGGACAGATCTACGAGCAGTACTTC.

Only a few counts were recorded for this clone. The chain carries TRBV2 and TRBJ2-7, with no clear D. The CDR3 spans 15 residues. Trimming stripped 0 bases from V and 0 bases from J, with 9 bases between. Looked up from germline, CDR1 is SNHLY and CDR2 is FYNNEI. Here the CDR3 DNA reads TGTGCCAGCAGTGAAGCGCACGGGCGCTCCTACGAGCAGTACTTC. This sequence encodes CASSEAHGRSYEQYF.

The chain links TRBV27 to TRBJ1-4, with a tentative D call TRBD1 (6 bases). Germline V gene data show CDR1 as MNHEY and CDR2 as SMNVEV (reference sequence). The CDR3 totals 15 residues. Trimming left V 5 bases short and J 6 bases short, with 16 bases between. CDR3 in amino acids: CASSTKGGSYEKLFF. The CDR3 DNA sequence: TGTGCCAGCAGTACCAAGGGGGGCTCGTATGAAAAACTGTTTTTT.

Concerning this clone itself: One end of the junction does not line up with germline, which may come from a read error. The CDR3 loop reads CASSRGQYVQYF. The DNA of the CDR3 is TGTGCCAGCAGTAGAGGACAGTACGTGCAGTACTTC. The chain has TRBV27 and TRBJ2-7, with D maybe TRBD1 (6 bases). The germline V gene encodes CDR1 MNHEY and CDR2 SMNVEV (reference sequence). The CDR3 covers 12 residues.